Each of the 5 T cell receptor beta chains below was sequenced from the same sample in a study of T cells after yellow fever vaccination. TCRdb re-analysed the 5' RACE reads in MiXCR, keeping a single row per CDR3 protein. The sample has 95,000 to 150,000 distinct CDR3 sequences, about 7% seen once. The material was CD4+ T cells sorted from PBMCs, obtained more than 8 days after the first yellow fever vaccination. Receptor source: a man between 18 and 29 years old who received the YFV17D yellow fever vaccine.

As DNA, the CDR3 is TGCAGTGCTAGATGCCCGAGCGGGGTACACCCCTGGGGGCAGTACGTC. Amino acids: CSARCPSGVHPWGQYV. The V call is TRBV20-1, the J call TRBJ2-7; 7 positions match TRBD2. This CDR3 has 16 amino acids. Looked up from germline, CDR1 is DFQATT and CDR2 is SNEGSKA (reference sequence). After removal of 2 bases from V and 9 bases from J, the junction contained 19 bases not matched to a gene.

This clonotype was detected many times. The genes are TRBV20-1 and TRBJ2-1; 11 nucleotides line up with TRBD2. V gave up 5 bases and J gave up 8 bases; unmatched junction bases: 5. This CDR3 spans 13 amino acids. CDR1 is DFQATT and CDR2 is SNEGSKA in the germline V gene (reference sequence). In DNA form, the CDR3 reads TGCAGTGCTGATAGCGGGGGGGCCGATGAGCAGTTCTTC. This codes for CSADSGGADEQFF.

About this clonotype itself: A much larger clone lies a single base off, so this may be a read error. The chain carries TRBV7-3 and TRBJ2-7; 9 bases are a match to TRBD1. This CDR3 is built from 16 residues. Germline CDR1 is SGHTA and CDR2 is FQGTGA. Here the CDR3 reads CGSSLRSGTGTYEQYF. As DNA, the CDR3 is TGTGGCAGCAGCTTAAGGTCTGGGACAGGGACCTACGAGCAGTACTTC. Full variable domain (missing parts from reference TRBV7-3 and TRBJ2-7): GAGVSQTPSNKVTEKGKYVELRCDPISGHTALYWYRQSLGQGPEFLIYFQGTGAADDSGLPNDRFFAVRPEGSVSTLKIQRTERGDSAVYLCGSSLRSGTGTYEQYFGPGTRLTVT.

This clonotype has only a few counts. The chain couples TRBV4-1 to TRBJ2-1; TRBD2 matches 9 bases. The CDR3 consists of 18 residues. Germline CDR1 reads MGHRA; CDR2 reads YSYEKL. Germline trimming cut 1 base from V and 8 bases from J; bases unmatched to any gene: 15. The CDR3 protein is CASSQGGQAGGRRDEQFF. In nucleotides, the CDR3 is TGCGCCAGCAGCCAAGGAGGGCAAGCGGGGGGCAGGCGGGATGAGCAGTTCTTC.

This clonotype was found many times. This chain links TRBV6-6 with TRBJ2-2; D unresolved. The CDR3 has 13 residues. Germline V gene lookup returns CDR1 MNHNY and CDR2 SVGAGI (reference sequence). V was pared by 6 bases and J by 5 bases, with 10 bases between. CDR3: CASRPRATGELFF. The DNA for the CDR3 is TGTGCCAGCAGACCAAGAGCAACCGGGGAGCTGTTTTTT.